These 4 T cell receptor beta chains came from one sample sequenced in a study of response to subunit inactivated influenza vaccine. TCRdb called the RT-PCR reads again in MiXCR, with one record for every CDR3 protein. The sample includes some 520,000 distinct CDR3 sequences, 15% to 20% seen only once; the top ten take approximately 3%. This specimen was CD4+ T cells sorted from PBMCs, taken roughly 24 months after vaccination. The source of these receptors is a man in his fifties or sixties who received an inactivated influenza vaccine.

This clonotype has just a few counts. The V and J genes are TRBV5-1 and TRBJ2-3; D call uncertain. Germline V CDR1 and CDR2: SGHRS, YFSETQ. Trimming took off 2 bases at V and 5 bases at J, with 12 bases between the two ends. The CDR3 loop spans 14 amino acids. CDR3 residues: CASSFRSQEDTQYF. DNA of the CDR3: TGCGCCAGCAGCTTTAGGTCCCAGGAAGATACGCAGTATTTT.

The gene calls are TRBV7-6 and TRBJ2-3; TRBD1 matches at 10 bases. Germline-derived CDR1 and CDR2 are SGHVS and FNYEAQ. The V segment lost 5 bases and the J segment 5 bases; nucleotides outside the gene matches: 10. The CDR3 is made up of 16 amino acids. The CDR3 loop reads CASSARDRGSVDTQYF. The DNA for the CDR3 is TGTGCCAGCAGCGCGAGGGACAGGGGTTCTGTAGATACGCAGTATTTT.

The chain is built from TRBV6-5 and TRBJ1-2; 7 bases align to TRBD1. Germline CDR1 is MNHEY and CDR2 is SVGAGI. V shed 4 bases, J shed 4 bases, and the junction held 15 bases outside the gene matches. The CDR3 runs to 17 residues. The CDR3 spells CASSSPSRQGQGYGYTF. DNA for the CDR3: TGTGCCAGCAGTTCCCCTTCCCGACAGGGTCAAGGCTATGGCTACACCTTC.

In this sample, this clonotype turned up many times. The chain carries TRBV20-1 and TRBJ2-3; TRBD2 agrees at 9 bases. Germline assignment: CDR1 DFQATT and CDR2 SNEGSKA (reference sequence). This CDR3 is 15 amino acids long. The chain's CDR3 is CSKLGASGVTDTQYF. Written as DNA, the CDR3 is TGCAGCAAGTTAGGGGCTAGCGGGGTGACAGATACGCAGTATTTT.